This is a list of T cell receptor beta chains from one sample in a study of somatic mutations in cytotoxic T cells in rheumatoid arthritis. Libraries were prepared by immunoSEQ multiplex PCR; TCRdb keeps only in-frame clonotypes and omits some of them. The table lists roughly 7,800 clones, about 71% of them singletons, with about 34% in the top ten. Sequencing was carried out using CD8+ T cells sorted from blood. Receptor source: a woman aged 45-60 years in good health. The CDR3 runs from the conserved cysteine through the conserved F or W. A D gene is named only where the DNA matches it firmly. Part of the rows lack a size; the others show once, few, many or a class for expanded clones.

>TRBD1|TRBJ1-2|TRBV28|-
TGTGCCAGCAGTTTAGGGGACAGTGTCTATGGCTACACCTTC
CASSLGDSVYGYTF
>-|TRBJ2-3|TRBV6-1|-
TGTGCCAGCAGTGATAACACAGATACGCAGTATTTT
CASSDNTDTQYF
>TRBD1|TRBJ2-1|TRBV7-3|-
TGTGCCAGCAGCTTGAAAGGGGGCGTTAATTATAACAATGAGCAGTTCTTC
CASSLKGGVNYNNEQFF
>TRBD1|TRBJ2-3|TRBV12-5|-
TGTGCTAGTGGTCATGGACAGGGGCTCCTTAGGGATACGCAGTATTTT
CASGHGQGLLRDTQYF
>TRBD1|TRBJ2-7|TRBV4-1|few
TGCGCCAGCAGTCAGGACAGGGGTTTTGACGAGCAGTACTTC
CASSQDRGFDEQYF
>-|TRBJ2-6|TRBV28|-
TGTGCCAGCAGCGTCCGGGGGGCCAACGTCCTGACTTTC
CASSVRGANVLTF
>TRBD1|TRBJ2-7|TRBV19|-
TGTGCCAGTAGTTTGGGACAGGGCGGTGAGCAGTACTTC
CASSLGQGGEQYF
>-|TRBJ2-3|TRBV5-4|-
TGTGCCAGCAGCTTGGGTGTGGGAGGCACAGATACGCAGTATTTT
CASSLGVGGTDTQYF
>-|TRBJ1-2|TRBV6-1|-
TGTGCCAGCAGTGAAGCCCCGAACTTAGATGGCTACACCTTC
CASSEAPNLDGYTF
>TRBD2|TRBJ2-7|TRBV5-1|-
TGCGCCAGCAGCTTGGCTTACTCGGGTTCTAGCGGCTACGAGCAGTACTTC
CASSLAYSGSSGYEQYF
>TRBD1|TRBJ2-1|TRBV7-6|-
TGTGCCAGCAGCATACAGGGGTACAATGAGCAGTTCTTC
CASSIQGYNEQFF
>-|TRBJ2-2|TRBV27|-
TGTGCCAGCAGTTTGGGTCAGGCGAACACCGGGGAGCTGTTTTTT
CASSLGQANTGELFF
>TRBD1|TRBJ2-7|TRBV6-5|-
TGTGCCAGCAGTTACAACCGGGACAGTACCAACTACGAGCAGTACTTC
CASSYNRDSTNYEQYF
>TRBD2|TRBJ2-7|TRBV7-9|-
TGTGCCAGCAGCTTCCGCGGACTAGCGGGGGGTATAACCTCCTACGAGCAGTACTTC
CASSFRGLAGGITSYEQYF
>TRBD1|TRBJ2-7|TRBV29-1|-
TGCAGCGTCTTGACAGGGGCCTACGAGCAGTACTTC
CSVLTGAYEQYF
>TRBD1|TRBJ1-4|TRBV7-9|medium-sized
TGTGCCAGCAGCTTCGACAGGGATGCTAATGAAAAACTGTTTTTT
CASSFDRDANEKLFF
>TRBD1|TRBJ2-7|TRBV11-2|-
TGTGCCAGCAGCCAATGGGACAGTTCCTACGAGCAGTACTTC
CASSQWDSSYEQYF
>-|TRBJ1-5|TRBV7-2|once
TGTGCCAGCAGCTTAGGGACAGAAGTAAATCAGCCCCAGCATTTT
CASSLGTEVNQPQHF
>TRBD2|TRBJ2-1|TRBV7-6|-
TGTGCCAGCAGCTTAGGGGGGGGCTCCTACAATGAGCAGTTCTTC
CASSLGGGSYNEQFF
>-|TRBJ2-2|TRBV7-9|-
TGTGCCAGCAGCTTTGTTGGGGAGGCAACCGGGGAGCTGTTTTTT
CASSFVGEATGELFF
>-|TRBJ1-2|TRBV28|-
TGTGCCAGCAAGTTTCCCAACTCGGGGGATGGCTACACCTTC
CASKFPNSGDGYTF
>-|TRBJ1-4|TRBV28|-
TGTGCCAGCAGTTTAGTAGGGGACTTTGATGAAAAACTGTTTTTT
CASSLVGDFDEKLFF
>-|TRBJ1-2|TRBV11-2|-
TGTGCCAGCAGCTTAACGGTTGGGCAGGGGTTTTACTATGGCTACACCTTC
CASSLTVGQGFYYGYTF
>TRBD1|TRBJ1-1|TRBV28|-
TGTGCCAGCAGTTTGTTTGTAGGGCAGGGGGACACTGAAGCTTTCTTT
CASSLFVGQGDTEAFF
>TRBD1|TRBJ1-3|TRBV7-6|few
TGTGCCAGCAGCCAGGAACCGGGACAGGGATCTGGAAACACCATATATTTT
CASSQEPGQGSGNTIYF
>TRBD2|TRBJ2-7|TRBV2|few
TGTGCCAGCAGTGAAGCGGGGGGGTCCTACGAGCAGTACTTC
CASSEAGGSYEQYF
>TRBD2|TRBJ2-7|TRBV7-3|-
TGTGCCAGCAGCTCCCACGGGGGGGGAGTTTACGAGCAGTACTTC
CASSSHGGGVYEQYF
>TRBD1|TRBJ1-2|TRBV18|-
TGTGCCAGCTCACTCGGACAGGGTGTAAGCTATGGCTACACCTTC
CASSLGQGVSYGYTF
>-|TRBJ1-1|TRBV15|-
TGTGCCACCAGCAGCGCTAACAGGGCTGAAGCTTTCTTT
CATSSANRAEAFF
>TRBD1|TRBJ2-7|TRBV6-6|-
TGTGCCAGCTACACCGCCGGGACAGGTCTTTACGAGCAGTACTTC
CASYTAGTGLYEQYF
>TRBD1|TRBJ2-7|TRBV7-8|-
TGTGCCAGCAGCTCCTCGGGACAGGGGCAAACCTACGAGCAGTACTTC
CASSSSGQGQTYEQYF
>TRBD1|TRBJ2-7|TRBV15|medium-sized
TGTGCCACCAGCGACGGGACAGGGGGTCCCGAGCAGTACTTC
CATSDGTGGPEQYF
>-|TRBJ2-1|TRBV11-3|few
TGTGCCAGCAGCTTAGTCCCGTACAATGAGCAGTTCTTC
CASSLVPYNEQFF
>TRBD2|TRBJ2-1|TRBV11-3|-
TGTGCCAGCAGCCCTCGGACTAGCGGGGGGCTCTCCTACAATGAGCAGTTCTTC
CASSPRTSGGLSYNEQFF
>-|TRBJ2-6|TRBV6-5|-
TGTGCCAGCAGTTCTAATTGGGGGGATGGGGCCAACGTCCTGACTTTC
CASSSNWGDGANVLTF
>TRBD1|TRBJ2-7|TRBV28|-
TGTGCCAGCAGTTCACAGGGGAACGCCCCCTACGAGCAGTACTTC
CASSSQGNAPYEQYF
>-|TRBJ2-7|TRBV4-3|-
TGCGCCAGCGGCCAAGATATCCCCAGCGAGCAGTACTTC
CASGQDIPSEQYF
>TRBD2|TRBJ2-3|TRBV5-6|-
TGTGCCAGCAGCGGGGAGACTAGCGGGGGGCTCACAGATACGCAGTATTTT
CASSGETSGGLTDTQYF
>-|TRBJ2-1|TRBV5-1|-
TGCGCCAGCAGCGTCGGGGAAAGCTCCTACAATGAGCAGTTCTTC
CASSVGESSYNEQFF
>TRBD1|TRBJ2-2|TRBV28|few
TGTGCCATCAAACAAACAGGGGCTAGCACCGGGGAGCTGTTTTTT
CAIKQTGASTGELFF
>-|TRBJ1-1|TRBV19|-
TGTACCAGTAGTATAGGATGGGGAGCTGCTGAAGCTTTCTTT
CTSSIGWGAAEAFF
>-|TRBJ2-7|TRBV9|-
TGTGCCAGCAGCGTGACAGGCGATTCCTACGAGCAGTACTTC
CASSVTGDSYEQYF
>-|TRBJ2-4|TRBV21-1|few
TGTGCCAGCAGCACCTACGGGGCGGGGGGGCGCAAAAACATTCAGTACTTC
CASSTYGAGGRKNIQYF
>-|TRBJ2-5|TRBV4-1|once
TGCGCCAGCAGCCAACCTACAGGTTTGGCCCAGTACTTC
CASSQPTGLAQYF
>TRBD1|TRBJ1-6|TRBV7-3|few
TGTGCCAGCAGCCCCCACGACAGGGCCTCCGATAATTCACCCCTCCACTTT
CASSPHDRASDNSPLHF
>TRBD1|TRBJ2-2|TRBV6-4|-
TGTGCCAGCAGTGCCGACAGGGACACCGGGGAGCTGTTTTTT
CASSADRDTGELFF
>TRBD1|TRBJ1-2|TRBV29-1|-
TGCAGCGTTGAGGGGGGACAGGGTTATGGCTACACCTTC
CSVEGGQGYGYTF
>-|TRBJ1-4|TRBV25-1|-
TGTGCCAGCAGAGCCCGACGGGGGGCAGGCTTTAGAGAAAAACTGTTTTTT
CASRARRGAGFREKLFF
>TRBD2|TRBJ2-1|TRBV7-9|-
TGTGCCAGCAGCCTAGGTTATAGCGGGGGGGCGTACAATGAGCAGTTCTTC
CASSLGYSGGAYNEQFF
>-|TRBJ1-1|TRBV7-2|-
TGTGCCAGCAGCCGCCCGTGGGAGTTTGATTCCCCTGAAGCTTTCTTT
CASSRPWEFDSPEAFF
>-|TRBJ2-7|TRBV19|-
TGTGCCAGTAGTCTGGACAGCTCCTACGAGCAGTACTTC
CASSLDSSYEQYF
>TRBD1|TRBJ2-1|TRBV4-1|-
TGCGCCAGCAGCCAAGACCCCTCGTGGGGACAGGGCTACAATGAGCAGTTCTTC
CASSQDPSWGQGYNEQFF
>TRBD1|TRBJ2-7|TRBV9|-
TGTGCCAGCAGCGTAGACGGGACAGGGCAATACGAGCAGTACTTC
CASSVDGTGQYEQYF
>TRBD2|TRBJ2-1|TRBV9|-
TGTGCCAGCAGCGTAGCGTTAGCGGGGGCTTACAATGAGCAGTTCTTC
CASSVALAGAYNEQFF
>TRBD1|TRBJ2-1|TRBV4-2|-
TGTGCCAGCAGCCACATCGGACAGGGGGGCAATGAGCAGTTCTTC
CASSHIGQGGNEQFF
>-|TRBJ2-7|TRBV5-8|-
TGTGCCAGCAGCCATCAGACGGGGGAGCAGTACTTC
CASSHQTGEQYF